The source of this T cell receptor (beta chain) is a study of tumor and adjacent non-tumor tissue in lung cancer. A modified ARM-PCR protocol with three rounds of nested PCR amplified TCRbeta. Each CDR3 protein gets one entry after TCRdb re-called the multiplex PCR reads with MiXCR. The sample includes roughly 49,000 distinct CDR3 sequences, about 79% seen only once; the top ten take 20% to 30%. On this clonotype itself: The junction shows a germline mismatch at one end, possibly a read error.

The germline CDR1 and CDR2 sequences are ENHRY and SYGVKD. The CDR3 runs 13 residues. No cell sorting was done before RNA was extracted from the tissue. Distant lung tissue was collected more than 3 cm away from the tumor edge. The V and J genes are TRBV10-3 and TRBJ1-5, with D perhaps matching TRBD1 (5 bases). Sequences were obtained from distant non-tumor lung tissue. This TCR was recovered from a woman aged 60-70 years with non-small cell lung cancer. Here the CDR3 DNA reads TGTGCCATCGCGGGGGGTAACAATAAGCCCCAGCATTTT. Protein sequence: CAIAGGNNKPQHF.